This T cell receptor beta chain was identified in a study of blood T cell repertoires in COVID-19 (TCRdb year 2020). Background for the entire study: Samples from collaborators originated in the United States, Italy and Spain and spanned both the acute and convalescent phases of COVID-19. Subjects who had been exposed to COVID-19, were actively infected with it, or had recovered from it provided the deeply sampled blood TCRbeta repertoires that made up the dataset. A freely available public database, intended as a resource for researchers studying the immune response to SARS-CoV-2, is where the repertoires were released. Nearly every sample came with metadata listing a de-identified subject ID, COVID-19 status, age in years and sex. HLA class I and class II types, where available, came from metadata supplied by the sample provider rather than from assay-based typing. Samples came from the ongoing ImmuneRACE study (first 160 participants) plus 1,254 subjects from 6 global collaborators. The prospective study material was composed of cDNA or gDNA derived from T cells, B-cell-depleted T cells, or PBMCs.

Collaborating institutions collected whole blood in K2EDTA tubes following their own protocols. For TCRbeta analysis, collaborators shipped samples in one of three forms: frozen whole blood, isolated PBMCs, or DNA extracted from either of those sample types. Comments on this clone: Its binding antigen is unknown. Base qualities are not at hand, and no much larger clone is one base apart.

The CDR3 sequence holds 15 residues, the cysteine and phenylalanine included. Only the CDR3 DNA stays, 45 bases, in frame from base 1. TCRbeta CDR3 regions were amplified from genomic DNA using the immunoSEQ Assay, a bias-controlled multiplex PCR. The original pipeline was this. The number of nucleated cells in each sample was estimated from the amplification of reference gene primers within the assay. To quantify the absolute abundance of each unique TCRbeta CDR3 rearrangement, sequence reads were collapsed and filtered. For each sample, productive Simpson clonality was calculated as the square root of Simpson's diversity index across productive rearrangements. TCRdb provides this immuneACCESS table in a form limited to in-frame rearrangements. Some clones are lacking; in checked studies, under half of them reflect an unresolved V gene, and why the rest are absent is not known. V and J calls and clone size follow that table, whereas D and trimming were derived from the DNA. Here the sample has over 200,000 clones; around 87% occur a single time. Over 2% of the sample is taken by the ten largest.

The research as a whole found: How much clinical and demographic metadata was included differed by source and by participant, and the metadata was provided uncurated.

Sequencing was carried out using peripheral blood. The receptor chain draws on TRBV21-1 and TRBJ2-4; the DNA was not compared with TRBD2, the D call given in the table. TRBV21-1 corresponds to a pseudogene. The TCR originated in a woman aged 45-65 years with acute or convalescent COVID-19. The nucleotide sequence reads TGTGCCAGCTTCGAGCGGGAGGACGCCAAAAACATTCAGTACTTC. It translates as CASFEREDAKNIQYF.